The source of this TCR beta chain is a study of T cells in Graves' hyperthyroidism and ophthalmopathy. Whole-study context: Peripheral blood samples were taken at initial diagnosis, prior to any treatment. Notes on the study in general: Appearing also in blood were most of the thyroid clonotypes expanded above 0.001.

Details on this clonotype: The target antigen is unknown.

RNA transcripts yielded amplified TCR beta CDR3 regions. An initial round of RT-PCR targeting the TCR CDR3 relied on the HTBI primer set. Via MiXCR, TCRdb re-called the multiplex PCR reads, giving one row per CDR3 protein. The data hold 350,000 to 450,000 distinct CDR3 sequences, with about 15% observed a single time. Disease duration under 2 months; hyperthyroidism patients were aged 18 to 65. Lactation, pregnancy, other autoimmune disease or uncontrolled infection excluded patients. The CDR3 is 14 residues long. The germline V gene has CDR1 DFQATT and CDR2 SNEGSKA (reference sequence). V was pared by 1 base and J by 3 bases, with 6 bases of the junction left unmatched.

The sequenced material came from blood. This receptor was taken from a woman in her 30s with Graves' hyperthyroidism that later progressed to Graves' ophthalmopathy. The rearrangement links TRBV20-1 to TRBJ2-7, with TRBD1 identical over 7 bases. CDR3 nucleotides: TGCAGTGCTAGAGGACAGGGTGGGGTCTACGAGCAGTACTTC. Translation gives CSARGQGGVYEQYF.